Listed here are 27 T cell receptor beta chains from one sample, sequenced in a study of blood T cell repertoires in COVID-19. Sequencing was performed with immunoSEQ multiplex PCR; in TCRdb, only in-frame clones are kept and a portion is missing. The top ten hold approximately 4.8% of the sample, which has more than 75,000 clones, roughly 91% seen once. Sequencing input: peripheral blood. These receptors all stem from a woman of 80 years or more with active COVID-19.

With regard to this clone: The junction does not match germline at one end; this may be a read error. The chain has TRBV7-7 and TRBJ2-1; TRBD2 agrees at 7 bases. Per germline, CDR1 SSHAT and CDR2 FNYEAQ (reference sequence). The CDR3 totals 18 residues. CDR3 protein: CASSSKGFEGRAVYEQFF. In nucleotides, the CDR3 is TGTGCTAGCAGCTCCAAGGGGTTTGAGGGGAGGGCCGTATATGAGCAGTTCTTC.

The V call is TRBV7-2, the J call TRBJ2-2; 12 nucleotides line up with TRBD2. V lost 3 bases and J lost 6; bases outside the gene matches: 5. There are 16 residues in the CDR3. CDR1 is SGHTA and CDR2 is FQGNSA in the germline V gene. The CDR3 sequence: CASSFTSGRNSGELFF. CDR3 coding DNA: TGTGCCAGCAGCTTTACTAGCGGGAGGAATTCCGGGGAGCTGTTTTTT.

The chain links TRBV19 to TRBJ2-5; 8 bases are shared with TRBD2. V lost 3 bases to trimming and J lost 0 bases; unmatched junction nucleotides: 3. Per the germline V gene, CDR1 is LNHDA and CDR2 is SQIVND (reference sequence). This CDR3 is 15 amino acids long. The CDR3 reads CASSMSSGYQETQYF. The CDR3 region has the DNA TGTGCCAGTAGTATGTCTAGCGGGTACCAAGAGACCCAGTACTTC.

The CDR3 protein is CASSQDGGQDTEAFF. CDR3 sequence (DNA): TGCGCCAGCAGCCAAGATGGGGGACAAGACACTGAAGCTTTCTTT. The chain recombines TRBV4-3 with TRBJ1-1, with D possibly being TRBD1 (6 bases). CDR1 and CDR2 (germline): LGHNA, YSLEER. Trimming stripped 0 bases from V and 3 bases from J, with 11 bases between. This CDR3 has 15 amino acids.

V gene TRBV12-5 combines with J gene TRBJ2-7; D not certain. The CDR3 is 12 residues long. Germline V lookup: CDR1 LGHNT, CDR2 FRNRAP. Trimming removed 6 bases at V and 4 bases at J, with 10 bases between. CDR3 DNA sequence: TGTGCTAGTGGAATCAACTTTTACGAGCAGTACTTC. Translating it yields CASGINFYEQYF.

The rearrangement joins TRBV5-4 to TRBJ2-2, with TRBD2 matching 11 bases. Germline V CDR1 and CDR2: SGHNT, YYREEE (reference sequence). Germline trimming cut 3 bases from V and 1 base from J; bases unmatched to any gene: 2. This CDR3 has 16 residues. The CDR3 protein is CASSWGLAVNTGELFF. The CDR3 DNA is TGTGCCAGCAGCTGGGGACTAGCGGTGAACACCGGGGAGCTGTTTTTT.

The chain uses TRBV18 and TRBJ2-7; TRBD1 agrees at 9 bases. V gave up 3 bases and J gave up 3 bases; unmatched junction bases: 6. CDR1 is KGHSH, CDR2 LQKENI, per germline. This CDR3 has 15 amino acids. The chain's CDR3 is CASSPWDRVVYEQYF. The CDR3, as DNA: TGTGCCAGCTCACCTTGGGACAGGGTGGTCTACGAGCAGTACTTC. Based on the CDR3 plus reference TRBV18 and TRBJ2-7, the full variable domain is NAGVMQNPRHLVRRRGQEARLRCSPMKGHSHVYWYRQLPEEGLKFMVYLQKENIIDESGMPKERFSAEFPKEGPSILRIQQVVRGDSAAYFCASSPWDRVVYEQYFGPGTRLTVT.

The V call is TRBV2, the J call TRBJ1-5, with a tentative D call TRBD1 (5 bases). The V end lost 6 bases, the J end lost 3 bases, and 12 bases lay between the germline ends. The CDR3 is made up of 14 amino acids. CDR1 and CDR2 (germline): SNHLY, FYNNEI. This CDR3 reads CASSLQGINQPQHF. In DNA, the CDR3 is TGTGCCAGCAGCCTTCAGGGAATCAATCAGCCCCAGCATTTT.

The chain combines TRBV2 with TRBJ2-7; D perhaps matches TRBD1 (7 bases). This CDR3 is built from 13 residues. Germline CDR1 and CDR2: SNHLY and FYNNEI. The V and J ends lost 8 bases and 7 bases respectively, with 18 bases between them. The CDR3 coding sequence is TGTGCCAGCCTTGAGGGGGCGGCGGGGGAGCAGTACTTC. Protein: CASLEGAAGEQYF.

The chain is built from TRBV18 and TRBJ1-1; the D gene is possibly TRBD1 (6 bases). This CDR3 has 14 residues. Germline CDR1 KGHSH, CDR2 LQKENI. The V gene lost 3 bases and the J gene lost 3 bases, with 11 bases spanning the gap. The CDR3, as DNA: TGTGCCAGCTCACCGAGCAGGGGAGACACTGAAGCTTTCTTT. It is translated as CASSPSRGDTEAFF.

The chain carries TRBV9 and TRBJ2-5; D might be TRBD1 (6 bases). The CDR3 totals 15 residues. The V gene lost 0 bases and the J gene lost 2 bases, with 11 bases spanning the gap. Germline V gene lookup returns CDR1 SGDLS and CDR2 YYNGEE. Here the CDR3 reads CASSVGWTAQETQYF. In nucleotides, the CDR3 is TGTGCCAGCAGCGTAGGATGGACAGCGCAAGAGACCCAGTACTTC.

J is TRBJ2-1 and V is TRBV4-1; 10 bases map to TRBD2. Germline V CDR1 and CDR2: MGHRA, YSYEKL. This CDR3 comprises 16 residues. J gave up 2 bases and V 3 bases, and 4 bases lay outside the gene matches. The CDR3 bases are TGCGCCAGCAGCCACTCTAGCGGGAGTCCCTACAATGAGCAGTTCTTC. It specifies CASSHSSGSPYNEQFF.

The CDR3 here is CASSFLVGQGSEQYF. CDR3 nucleotides: TGTGCCAGCAGTTTCCTGGTGGGGCAGGGAAGCGAGCAGTACTTC. This chain uses TRBV28 with TRBJ2-7; a weak D match, TRBD1 (5 bases). Germline-derived CDR1 and CDR2 are MDHEN and SYDVKM. This CDR3 comprises 15 residues. The V and J ends lost 3 bases and 6 bases respectively, with 18 bases between them.

The gene calls are TRBV7-2 and TRBJ2-3, with TRBD2 matching over 11 bases. Unmatched junction bases numbered 2, after V lost 1 base and J lost 2 bases. This CDR3 is built from 16 residues. Germline V gene sequence: CDR1 SGHTA, CDR2 FQGNSA. In DNA, the CDR3 is TGTGCCAGCAGCTTAGTAGCGGGAGGGTTCACAGATACGCAGTATTTT. Its protein product is CASSLVAGGFTDTQYF.

The genes are TRBV21-1 and TRBJ1-3; the table gives TRBD1 as D, unverified against the DNA. TRBV21-1 is shown as a pseudogene. The CDR3 is 17 residues long. CDR3 region: CASSKAPDRPSGNTIYF. The CDR3 DNA sequence: TGTGCCAGCAGCAAAGCGCCCGACAGACCCTCTGGAAACACCATATATTTT.

The gene calls are TRBV4-1 and TRBJ2-5; weak D call: TRBD2 (5 bases). Trimming shortened V by 0 bases and J by 3 bases, and 14 bases separated the two germline ends. The CDR3 covers 16 residues. The germline V gene has CDR1 MGHRA and CDR2 YSYEKL. The CDR3: CASSQDRSAAEETQYF. In DNA, the CDR3 is TGCGCCAGCAGCCAAGATCGTTCAGCGGCTGAAGAGACCCAGTACTTC.

The V call is TRBV7-3, the J call TRBJ2-2; D remains ambiguous. Germline CDR1 reads SGHTA; CDR2 reads FQGTGA. The CDR3 runs to 17 residues. Deletions cut 1 base from V and 4 bases from J, with 16 bases between. The CDR3 is CASSLKPRSTGTGELFF. CDR3 DNA sequence: TGTGCCAGCAGCTTAAAGCCCCGATCTACGGGCACCGGGGAGCTGTTTTTT. The full variable domain, rest sourced from reference TRBV7-3 and TRBJ2-2, is GAGVSQTPSNKVTEKGKYVELRCDPISGHTALYWYRQSLGQGPEFLIYFQGTGAADDSGLPNDRFFAVRPEGSVSTLKIQRTERGDSAVYLCASSLKPRSTGTGELFFGEGSRLTVL.

The gene calls are TRBV19 and TRBJ1-5, with TRBD1 matching 7 bases. V was pared by 5 bases and J by 5 bases, with 9 bases of the junction left unmatched. Germline V gene data show CDR1 as LNHDA and CDR2 as SQIVND (reference sequence). The CDR3 consists of 15 residues. This chain's CDR3 is CASSSSDREDQPQHF. The CDR3 region has the DNA TGTGCCAGTAGTTCGTCCGACAGGGAGGATCAGCCCCAGCATTTT.

The count of this clone is one. The rearrangement uses TRBV7-2 and TRBJ2-7, with D uncertain. Deletions cut 6 bases from V and 2 bases from J, with 11 bases between. The CDR3 is 13 residues long. Germline assignment: CDR1 SGHTA and CDR2 FQGNSA. CDR3 in amino acids: CASSRVGPYEQYF. Written as DNA, the CDR3 is TGTGCCAGCAGTCGGGTCGGCCCCTACGAGCAGTACTTC.

V and J are TRBV6-2 or TRBV6-3 and TRBJ1-5; TRBD1 agrees at 8 bases. The CDR3 consists of 18 residues. Germline-derived CDR1 and CDR2 are MNHEY and SVGEGT. V shed 5 bases and J 1 base; nucleotides not matched to a gene: 13. The CDR3 loop reads CASSTPPGQVGSNQPQHF. As DNA, the CDR3 is TGTGCCAGCAGTACTCCGCCGGGACAGGTAGGCAGCAATCAGCCCCAGCATTTT.

V and J are TRBV19 and TRBJ2-7; D is possibly TRBD2 (6 bases). V gave up 4 bases and J gave up 5 bases, with 9 bases separating them. Germline values: CDR1 LNHDA, CDR2 SQIVND (reference sequence). The CDR3 is made up of 12 amino acids. The chain's CDR3 is CASSTREDEQYF. The CDR3, as DNA: TGTGCCAGTAGTACTAGGGAGGACGAGCAGTACTTC. The entire variable domain, with the rest obtained from reference TRBV19 and TRBJ2-7, is as follows: DGGITQSPKYLFRKEGQNVTLSCEQNLNHDAMYWYRQDPGQGLRLIYYSQIVNDFQKGDIAEGYSVSREKKESFPLTVTSAQKNPTAFYLCASSTREDEQYFGPGTRLTVT.

V and J are TRBV7-2 and TRBJ2-5, with 8 bases that match TRBD2. Germline values: CDR1 SGHTA, CDR2 FQGNSA. The CDR3 has 15 amino acids. J gave up 2 bases and V 5 bases, and 7 bases lay outside the gene matches. The CDR3 region has the DNA TGTGCCAGCAGCCCGAGTGGGACTAGACAAGAGACCCAGTACTTC. Protein: CASSPSGTRQETQYF.

This chain uses TRBV28 with TRBJ1-6; 7 bases match TRBD1. The junction had 20 bases not matched to a gene; V was cut back by 8 bases and J by 10 bases. The CDR3 has 17 residues. CDR1 and CDR2 (germline): MDHEN, SYDVKM. The CDR3 DNA is TGTGCCAGCCTCGGTGGGGACAGCTTTGTCTCGGCATCACCCCTCCACTTT. Protein sequence: CASLGGDSFVSASPLHF.

The chain is built from TRBV23-1 and TRBJ2-5; D is possibly TRBD1 (5 bases). TRBV23-1 is given ORF status, its function remaining uncertain. Trimming removed 6 bases at V and 5 bases at J, with 16 bases between. CDR3 length: 14 amino acids. In nucleotides, the CDR3 is TGCGCCAGCAGCCTACAGGAGTCATCGGAGACCCAGTACTTC. It specifies CASSLQESSETQYF.

The chain recombines TRBV4-3 with TRBJ2-1, with TRBD2 matching over 7 bases. The V gene's germline CDR1 is LGHNA and CDR2 YSLEER. Germline trimming cut 1 base from V and 0 bases from J; bases unmatched to any gene: 6. The CDR3 consists of 17 residues. CDR3 residues: CASSQVAGDSSYNEQFF. The CDR3 DNA sequence: TGCGCCAGCAGCCAAGTCGCGGGAGATAGCTCCTACAATGAGCAGTTCTTC.

This clone was detected only once. V gene TRBV29-1 combines with J gene TRBJ1-2; 10 bases are a match to TRBD1. CDR3 length: 14 residues. Germline CDR1 and CDR2: SQVTM and ANQGSEA. Unmatched junction bases numbered 9, after V lost 6 bases and J lost 5 bases. In nucleotides, the CDR3 is TGCAGCGTCGTCGGACAGGGGGGAGGGTATGGCTACACCTTC. It translates to CSVVGQGGGYGYTF.

The V and J genes are TRBV3-1 (or the pseudogene TRBV3-2) and TRBJ2-5; D might be TRBD1 (5 bases). The germline gives CDR1 LGHDT, CDR2 YNNKEL (reference sequence). V was cut by 3 bases and J by 1 base, with 9 bases left in between. The CDR3 is 14 amino acids. The CDR3 DNA sequence: TGTGCCAGCAGCCATAGGGGATCCCAAGAGACCCAGTACTTC. Its translation is CASSHRGSQETQYF.